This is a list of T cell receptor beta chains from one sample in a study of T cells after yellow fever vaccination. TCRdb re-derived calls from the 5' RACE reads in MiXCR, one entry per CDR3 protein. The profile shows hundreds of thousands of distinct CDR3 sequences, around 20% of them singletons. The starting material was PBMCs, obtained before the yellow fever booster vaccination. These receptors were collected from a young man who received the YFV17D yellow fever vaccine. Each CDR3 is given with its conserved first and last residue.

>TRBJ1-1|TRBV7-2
CASSLAAIAFF
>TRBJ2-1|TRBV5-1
CASSPEGQLLGYNEQFF
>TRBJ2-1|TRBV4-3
CASSQGRAREQFF
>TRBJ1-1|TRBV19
CASSAAGGRFF
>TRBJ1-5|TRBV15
CATSRGGQFNQPQHF
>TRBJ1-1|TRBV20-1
CSARETWRDTTAFF
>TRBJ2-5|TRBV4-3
CASSQEAAGGQETQYF
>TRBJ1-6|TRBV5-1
CASSLLWRSPLHF
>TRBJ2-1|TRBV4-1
CASSQPIRQLSNEQFF
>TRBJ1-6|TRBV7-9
CASSPDRGGLTSPLHF
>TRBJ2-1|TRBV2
CASRDRGGNEQFF
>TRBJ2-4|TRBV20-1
CSAQRASAKNIQYF
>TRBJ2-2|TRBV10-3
CAISTRLAGHTGELFF
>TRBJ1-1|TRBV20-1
CSARRAGYTEAFF
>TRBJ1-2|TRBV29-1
CSVETGNGYTF
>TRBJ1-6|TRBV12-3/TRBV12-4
CASSDGTDNSPLHF
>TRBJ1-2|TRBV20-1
CSARDGDRGNYGYTF
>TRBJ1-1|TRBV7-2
CASSFGTGSPEAFF
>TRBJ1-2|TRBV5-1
CASSPWVVTDRGYTF
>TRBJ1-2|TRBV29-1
CSVDPYGYTF
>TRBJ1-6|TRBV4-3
CASKPAGASYNSPLHF
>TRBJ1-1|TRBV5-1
CASSRTGTNTEAFF
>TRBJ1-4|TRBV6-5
CASSLQGGEVWEKLFF
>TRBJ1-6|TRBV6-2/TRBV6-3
CASGQGTRSPLHF
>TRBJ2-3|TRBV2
CASSKMGGTTDTQYF
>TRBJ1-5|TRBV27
CASGGSQPQHF
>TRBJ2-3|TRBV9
CAAGAGGPRDTQYF
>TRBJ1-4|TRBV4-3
CASSLRQRGEKLFF
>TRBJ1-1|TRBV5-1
CASSLGPGHLYMNTEAFF
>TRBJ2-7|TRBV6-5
CASSYSGQLAYEQYF
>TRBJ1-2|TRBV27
CASRGLGGQGYGYTF
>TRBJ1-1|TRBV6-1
CAGSGQPNTEAFF
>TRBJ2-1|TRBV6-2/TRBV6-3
CASSTHGGEFF
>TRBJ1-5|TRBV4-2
CASSSEDSHNQPQHF
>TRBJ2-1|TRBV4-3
CASSQVEGMNEQFF
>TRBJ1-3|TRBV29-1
CSTTEGNTIYF
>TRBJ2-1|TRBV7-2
CASSSRTGGWGEQFF
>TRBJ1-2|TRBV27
CASRRDGTGLGYTF
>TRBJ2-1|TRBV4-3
CASSPGTGRNNEQFF
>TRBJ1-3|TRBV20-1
CSATTGGFQDTIYF
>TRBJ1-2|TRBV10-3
CAISESQGRGYGYTF
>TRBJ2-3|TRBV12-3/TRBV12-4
CASSFLSTDTQYF
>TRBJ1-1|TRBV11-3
CASSPSNWNTEAFF